This TCR beta chain is from a study of blood T cell repertoires in COVID-19. Overall study context: The analysed material was cDNA or gDNA that came from T cells, B-cell-depleted T cells, or PBMCs.

This table comes from immunoSEQ multiplex PCR, and its TCRdb copy is limited to in-frame clones, with some not included. The sample lists about 250,000 clones; approximately 83% were seen once. The CDR3 has 18 residues. CDR1 is LNHDA, CDR2 SQIVND, per germline (reference sequence). J lost 7 bases, V lost 5 bases, and 17 bases had no gene match. This rearrangement joins TRBV19 to TRBJ2-1, with TRBD2 identical over 10 bases. The receptor comes from a person aged 65-85 years with COVID-19, enrolled during active disease. Material for sequencing was peripheral blood. CDR3 DNA: TGTGCCAGTAGTCCACGGAGTAGCGGGAGGTCTGGCCTAAATGAGCAGTTCTTC. It translates to CASSPRSSGRSGLNEQFF. The whole variable domain, remainder taken from reference TRBV19 and TRBJ2-1, is DGGITQSPKYLFRKEGQNVTLSCEQNLNHDAMYWYRQDPGQGLRLIYYSQIVNDFQKGDIAEGYSVSREKKESFPLTVTSAQKNPTAFYLCASSPRSSGRSGLNEQFFGPGTRLTVL.